This T cell receptor beta chain was captured in a study of shared clonotypes between healthy human individuals (TCRdb year 2020). With regard to the full study: A couple of women and a few men aged 18 to 49 years were included in the cohort. For each donor, CD4 naive and CD4 memory were each run on three plates, CD8 naive on two plates, and CD8 memory on one plate. The study deeply sequenced blood TCR repertoires of about 5 healthy adults to estimate repertoire size and the extent of clonotype sharing between individuals. To increase sequencing depth and limit assay-specific biases, different laboratories used diverse techniques to prepare libraries and sequence TCR repertoires. Per donor, leukapheresis produced somewhere between about 0.94 and 9 billion PBMCs. Beyond this particular receptor, the publication reports: Sampling was limited to blood, and TCR repertoires in tissue likely differ from TCR repertoires in blood. Incomplete sequencing was indicated by rarefaction of sorted-subset datasets, despite the large sequencing depth. Estimated clonotype richness was generally larger for naive than for memory subsets. The small number of donors limited the genetic and exposure-history diversity represented. Approximately 5% of naive CD4, more than 3% of naive CD8, approximately 2% of memory CD4, and 0.35% to 0.5% of memory CD8 clonotypes were shared across several donors. Pairwise subsampling indicated that sequencing depth was expected to affect the degree of clonotype sharing among donors. Compared with non-shared clonotypes, the clonotypes found in all four sorted-subset donors had higher generation probabilities.

Comment on this clone: Its antigen is still unknown. No base quality values were provided; no much bigger clone lies one nucleotide off.

Using the deep immunoSEQ assay, multiplex PCR amplified TCR CDR3 regions from genomic DNA. Extracted genomic DNA from each cell subset was spread evenly across all wells of several immunoSEQ 96-well plates, with each plate serving as a replicate. For sorted subsets, approximately 200 ng of genomic DNA, equivalent to 25,000 to 35,000 T cell genomes, went into each replicate PCR. The purified libraries were quantified using a Qubit 3.0 fluorometer, sized with a Bioanalyzer 2100, and then quantified again using the KAPA Library Quantification kit. A separate single-read 150-cycle Illumina NextSeq 550 flow cell was used to sequence each immunoSEQ 96-well plate. The authors' pipeline ran thus. The immunoSEQ output contained only junctional sequences without quality scores, so filtering could not match that applied to full-length reads. Sequences were annotated with PyIR, a Python wrapper for IgBLAST v1.9, using IMGT germline references to assign V/J genes and CDR3. Reads with weak V/J assignments (E-value above 1e-6), missing CDR3, stop codons, out-of-frame junctions, or ambiguous translated residues were removed. A V3J clonotype was defined by an identical inferred V gene, J gene, and CDR3 amino acid sequence. Percentage overlap between repertoires was computed as shared unique clonotypes divided by the size of the smaller repertoire. Richness of each repertoire was evaluated using RTK rarefaction, the Chao1 estimator, and Recon v2.1 estimates of unobserved clonotypes. For all TCRbeta clonotypes obtained by the gDNA method from four donors, generation probabilities were computed with OLGA. In its TCRdb copy, this immuneACCESS table keeps in-frame sequences only and misses some clones. Where compared with another copy, unresolved V genes explain less than half of these, and the others have no known cause. Clone size and the V and J calls come from that table; the DNA yielded D and trimming. The sample table holds roughly 810,000 clones, of which just over 95% were seen once. Roughly 0.23% of the sample comes from the top ten.

For the CD8 naive samples, CD45RO-negative cells were positively selected for CCR7, yielding a CD45RA+CCR7+ population from which TemRA cells were excluded. The donors were healthy, HIV-negative adults who had no recently reported acute infections or vaccinations. Only Caucasian adults living in Nashville, Tennessee, USA were represented among the donors. After blood collection by leukapheresis, PBMCs were isolated using Ficoll-Histopaque density gradient centrifugation and then cryopreserved in the vapor phase of liquid nitrogen. Analytical flow cytometry was used to check the purity and quantity of every magnetically sorted T cell population. Genomic DNA was isolated from each sorted fraction and quantified by UV absorbance on a Nanodrop 2000c. Measured from the cysteine to the phenylalanine, the CDR3 is 14 residues long. Of the read, only the CDR3 DNA is kept; its 42 bases are in frame from base 1. Relative to germline, V is 0 bases shorter and J is 5 bases shorter, with 11 bases between their ends. The germline V gene gives CDR1 as SGDLS and CDR2 as YYNGEE.

Sample: naive CD8+ T cells sorted from blood. The label giving this sample's cell subset or site can be read as: CD45RA+CCR7+. The clonotype comes from a man aged 25-40 years in good health. The sequence joins TRBV9 to TRBJ1-1, and possibly TRBD1, on 6 matching bases. Here is the DNA: TGTGCCAGCAGCGTAGAGGGGGGGCGGACTGAAGCTTTCTTT. Its translation reads: CASSVEGGRTEAFF.